This T cell receptor (beta chain) stems from a study of monozygotic twins with inflammatory bowel disease. The unique tags termed UMIs, each holding a 6-nucleotide sample barcode, were added by means of template switching. TCRdb processed the 5' RACE reads again and assigns one entry to each CDR3 protein, with no DNA. The sample shows around 370,000 distinct CDR3 sequences, and 2.6% sits with its ten largest clones. The length of the CDR3 is 14 residues. The V and J genes are TRBV12-3 or TRBV12-4 and TRBJ2-3; TCRdb outputs TRBD2, but without DNA this stays unchecked. The sequenced sample consisted of blood. This TCR was recovered from a human donor with ulcerative colitis or Crohn's disease, or a healthy co-twin of an affected twin (not recorded which). CDR3 sequence: CASSLLGALDTQYF.